This T cell receptor (beta chain) stems from a study of molecular identifiers for immune sequencing clone quantification. The CDR3 runs to 17 residues. Germline V CDR1 and CDR2: SGHVS, FNYEAQ. A CD8+CD4-CCR7+CD45RA+ phenotype served as the sorting definition for naive CD8 T cells. Preparation methods for the bulk TCR libraries were those previously described, with listed TCR primers. A single record per CDR3 protein comes from TCRdb applying MiXCR to the PCR reads. Of about 65,000 distinct CDR3 sequences listed, around 18% are singletons. With regard to this clonotype: The target antigen is unknown. The junction departs from germline at one end; a sequencing error may be responsible.

Whole-study findings and limits: In naive cells, under 1% of molecules belonged to clones above 20 RNA copies, against over 98% in effector cells.

The sample was naive CD8+ T cells from blood, with Jurkat cell RNA spiked in. Subset denoted: FACS-sorted CD8+CD4-CCR7+CD45RA+ naive T cells. V gene TRBV7-6 combines with J gene TRBJ2-1, with 9 bases fitting TRBD1. This clonotype was obtained from a human donor in good health. Some libraries in this study had Jurkat cell RNA spiked in. The CDR3 region is CASSLRLGQGLIDEKFF. The CDR3 bases are TGTGCCAGCAGCCTGAGATTAGGACAGGGGTTGATCGATGAGAAGTTCTTC.